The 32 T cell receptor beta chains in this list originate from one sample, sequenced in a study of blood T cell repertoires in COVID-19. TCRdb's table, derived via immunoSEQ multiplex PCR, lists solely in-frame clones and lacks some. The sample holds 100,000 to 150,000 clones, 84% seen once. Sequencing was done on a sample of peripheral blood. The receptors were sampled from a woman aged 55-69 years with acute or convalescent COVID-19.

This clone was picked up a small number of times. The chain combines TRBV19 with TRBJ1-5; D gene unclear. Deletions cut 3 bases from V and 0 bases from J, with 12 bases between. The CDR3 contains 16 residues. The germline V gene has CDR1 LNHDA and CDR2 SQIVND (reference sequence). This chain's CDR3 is CASSITSSYSNQPQHF. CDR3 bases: TGTGCCAGTAGTATTACGTCATCCTATAGCAATCAGCCCCAGCATTTT.

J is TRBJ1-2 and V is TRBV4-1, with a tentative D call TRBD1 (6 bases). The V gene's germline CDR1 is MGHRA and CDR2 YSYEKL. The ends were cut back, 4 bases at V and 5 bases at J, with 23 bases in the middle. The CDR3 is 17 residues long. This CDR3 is CASSPDVLQGKGYGYTF. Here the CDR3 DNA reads TGCGCCAGCAGCCCCGACGTACTACAGGGAAAGGGTTATGGCTACACCTTC.

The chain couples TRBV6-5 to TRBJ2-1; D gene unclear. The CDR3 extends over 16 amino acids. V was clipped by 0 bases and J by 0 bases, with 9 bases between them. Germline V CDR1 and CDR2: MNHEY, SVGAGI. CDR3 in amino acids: CASSYSSSSSYNEQFF. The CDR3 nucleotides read TGTGCCAGCAGTTACTCTAGCAGTAGCTCCTACAATGAGCAGTTCTTC.

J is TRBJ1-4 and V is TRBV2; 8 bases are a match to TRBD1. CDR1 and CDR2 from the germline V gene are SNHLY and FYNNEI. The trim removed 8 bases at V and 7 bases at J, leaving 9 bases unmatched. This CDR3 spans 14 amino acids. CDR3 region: CASGRDRFSEKLFF. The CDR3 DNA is TGTGCCAGCGGCCGGGACAGGTTTAGTGAAAAACTGTTTTTT.

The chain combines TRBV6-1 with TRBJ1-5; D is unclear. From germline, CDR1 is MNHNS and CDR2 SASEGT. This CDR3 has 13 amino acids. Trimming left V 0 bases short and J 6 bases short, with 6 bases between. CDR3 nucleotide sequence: TGTGCCAGCAGTGAAGCGCGGGTTCAGCCCCAGCATTTT. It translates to CASSEARVQPQHF.

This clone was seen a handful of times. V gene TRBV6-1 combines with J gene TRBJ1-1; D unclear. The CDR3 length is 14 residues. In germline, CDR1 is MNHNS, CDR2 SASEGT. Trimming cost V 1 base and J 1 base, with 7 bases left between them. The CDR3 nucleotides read TGTGCCAGCAGTGAAGTACGGGGGAACACTGAAGCTTTCTTT. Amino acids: CASSEVRGNTEAFF.

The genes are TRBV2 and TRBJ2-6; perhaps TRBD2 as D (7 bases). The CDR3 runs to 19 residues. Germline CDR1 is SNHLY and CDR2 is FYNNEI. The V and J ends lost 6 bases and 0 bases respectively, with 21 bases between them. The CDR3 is CASSPDLGGGPSGANVLTF. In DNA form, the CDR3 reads TGTGCCAGCAGCCCCGACTTGGGGGGGGGCCCCTCTGGGGCCAACGTCCTGACTTTC.

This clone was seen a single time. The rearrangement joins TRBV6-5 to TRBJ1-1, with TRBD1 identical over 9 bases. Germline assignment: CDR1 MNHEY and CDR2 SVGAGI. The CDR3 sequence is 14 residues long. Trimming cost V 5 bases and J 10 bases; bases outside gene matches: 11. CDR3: CASSNPGTGMPAFF. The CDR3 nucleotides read TGTGCCAGCAGTAATCCCGGGACAGGGATGCCAGCTTTCTTT.

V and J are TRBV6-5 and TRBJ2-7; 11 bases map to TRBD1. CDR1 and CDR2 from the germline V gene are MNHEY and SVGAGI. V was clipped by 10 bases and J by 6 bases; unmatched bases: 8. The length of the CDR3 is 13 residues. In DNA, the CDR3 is TGTGCCACCAAGGACAGGGGGCTCCGCGAGCAGTACTTC. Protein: CATKDRGLREQYF.

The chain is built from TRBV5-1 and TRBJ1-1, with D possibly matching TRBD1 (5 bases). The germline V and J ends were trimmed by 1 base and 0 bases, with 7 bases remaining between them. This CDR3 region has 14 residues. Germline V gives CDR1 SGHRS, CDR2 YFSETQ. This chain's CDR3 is CASSLLGVNTEAFF. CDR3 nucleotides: TGCGCCAGCAGCTTGTTAGGGGTGAACACTGAAGCTTTCTTT.

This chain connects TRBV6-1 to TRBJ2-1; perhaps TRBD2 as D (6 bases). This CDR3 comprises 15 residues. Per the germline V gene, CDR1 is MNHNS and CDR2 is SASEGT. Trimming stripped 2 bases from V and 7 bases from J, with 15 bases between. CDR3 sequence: CASSEQGGDRNEQFF. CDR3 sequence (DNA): TGTGCCAGCAGTGAACAGGGCGGGGATAGAAATGAGCAGTTCTTC.

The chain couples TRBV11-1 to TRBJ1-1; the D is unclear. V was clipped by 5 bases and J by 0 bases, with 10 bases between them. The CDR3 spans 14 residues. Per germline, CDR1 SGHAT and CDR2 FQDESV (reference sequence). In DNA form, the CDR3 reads TGTGCCAGCAGCATCATGACAATGAACACTGAAGCTTTCTTT. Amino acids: CASSIMTMNTEAFF.

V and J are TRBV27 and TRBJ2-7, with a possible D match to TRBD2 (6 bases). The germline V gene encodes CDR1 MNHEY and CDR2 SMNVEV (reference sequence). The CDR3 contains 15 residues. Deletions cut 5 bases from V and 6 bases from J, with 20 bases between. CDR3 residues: CASSTLPRRAVEQYF. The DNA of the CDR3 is TGTGCCAGCAGTACCCTCCCGAGGAGGGCGGTCGAGCAGTACTTC.

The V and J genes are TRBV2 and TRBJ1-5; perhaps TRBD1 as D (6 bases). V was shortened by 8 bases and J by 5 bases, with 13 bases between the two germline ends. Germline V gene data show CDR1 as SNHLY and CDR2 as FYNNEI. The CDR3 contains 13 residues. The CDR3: CASRQVKDQPQHF. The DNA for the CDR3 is TGTGCCAGCCGACAGGTAAAGGATCAGCCCCAGCATTTT.

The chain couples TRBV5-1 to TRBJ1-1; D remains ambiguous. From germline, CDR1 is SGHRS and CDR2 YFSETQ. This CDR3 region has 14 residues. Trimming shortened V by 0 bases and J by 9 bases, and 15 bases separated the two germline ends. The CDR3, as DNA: TGCGCCAGCAGCTTGGAGGGAGGGTCAAGACAAGCTTTCTTT. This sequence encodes CASSLEGGSRQAFF.

The CDR3 sequence: CASSLGPAGVVETQYF. The CDR3 DNA reads as TGTGCCAGCAGCTTAGGCCCAGCGGGGGTAGTGGAGACCCAGTACTTC. The rearrangement links TRBV7-9 to TRBJ2-5; 8 nucleotides match TRBD2. Germline CDR1 SEHNR, CDR2 FQNEAQ (reference sequence). V was pared by 1 base and J by 5 bases, with 9 bases of the junction left unmatched. This CDR3 spans 16 amino acids.

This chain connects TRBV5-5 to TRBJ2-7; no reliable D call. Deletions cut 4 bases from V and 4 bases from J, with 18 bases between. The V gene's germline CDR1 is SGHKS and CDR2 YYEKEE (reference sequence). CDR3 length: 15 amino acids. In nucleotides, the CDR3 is TGTGCCAGCAGCCGATTTGCAGAGGCTTTATACGAGCAGTACGTC. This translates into CASSRFAEALYEQYV.

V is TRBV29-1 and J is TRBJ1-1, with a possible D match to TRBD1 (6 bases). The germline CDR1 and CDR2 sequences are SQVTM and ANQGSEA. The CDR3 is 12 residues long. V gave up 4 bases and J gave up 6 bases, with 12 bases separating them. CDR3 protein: CSVVAGAAEAFF. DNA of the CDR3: TGCAGCGTTGTCGCGGGGGCTGCTGAAGCTTTCTTT. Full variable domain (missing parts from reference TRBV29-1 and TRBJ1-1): SAVISQKPSRDICQRGTSLTIQCQVDSQVTMMFWYRQQPGQSLTLIATANQGSEATYESGFVIDKFPISRPNLTFSTLTVSNMSPEDSSIYLCSVVAGAAEAFFGQGTRLTVV.

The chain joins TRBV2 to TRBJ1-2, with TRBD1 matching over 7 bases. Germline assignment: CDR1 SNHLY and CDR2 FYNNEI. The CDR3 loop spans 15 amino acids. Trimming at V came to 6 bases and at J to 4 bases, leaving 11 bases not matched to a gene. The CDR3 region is CASSYNRGTGYGYTF. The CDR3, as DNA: TGTGCCAGCAGCTATAACAGGGGAACTGGCTATGGCTACACCTTC.

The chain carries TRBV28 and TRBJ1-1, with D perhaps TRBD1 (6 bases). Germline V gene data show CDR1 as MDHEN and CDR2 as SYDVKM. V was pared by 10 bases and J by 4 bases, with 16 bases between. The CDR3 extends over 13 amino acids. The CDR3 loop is CAIMRGGSTEAFF. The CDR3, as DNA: TGTGCCATCATGAGGGGGGGTAGCACTGAAGCTTTCTTT.

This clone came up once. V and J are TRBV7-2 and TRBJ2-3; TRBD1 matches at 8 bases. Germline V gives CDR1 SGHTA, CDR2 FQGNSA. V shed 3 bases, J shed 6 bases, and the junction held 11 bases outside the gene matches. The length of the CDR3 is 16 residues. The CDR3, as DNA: TGTGCCAGCAGCTTGAGTGGACAGGGCCCTCGGGATACGCAGTATTTT. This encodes CASSLSGQGPRDTQYF.

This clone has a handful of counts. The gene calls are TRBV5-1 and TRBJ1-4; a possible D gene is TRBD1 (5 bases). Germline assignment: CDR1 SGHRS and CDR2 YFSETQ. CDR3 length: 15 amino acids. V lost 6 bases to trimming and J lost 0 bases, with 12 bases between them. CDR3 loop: CASTLRDSTNEKLFF. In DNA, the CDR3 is TGCGCCAGCACCCTCCGGGACTCAACTAATGAAAAACTGTTTTTT.

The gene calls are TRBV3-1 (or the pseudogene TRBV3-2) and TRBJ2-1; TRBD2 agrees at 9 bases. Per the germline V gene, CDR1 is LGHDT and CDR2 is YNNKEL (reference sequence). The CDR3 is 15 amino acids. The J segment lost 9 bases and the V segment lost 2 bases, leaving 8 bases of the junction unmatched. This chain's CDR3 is CASSQYERGVGEQFF. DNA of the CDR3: TGTGCCAGCAGCCAATACGAGCGGGGGGTGGGTGAGCAGTTCTTC.

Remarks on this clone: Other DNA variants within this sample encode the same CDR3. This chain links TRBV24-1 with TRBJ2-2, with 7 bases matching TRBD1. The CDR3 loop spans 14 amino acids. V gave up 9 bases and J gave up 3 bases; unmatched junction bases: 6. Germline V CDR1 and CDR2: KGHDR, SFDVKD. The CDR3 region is CATRRTGDTGELFF. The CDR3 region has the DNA TGTGCCACCCGACGCACAGGGGACACCGGGGAGCTGTTTTTT.

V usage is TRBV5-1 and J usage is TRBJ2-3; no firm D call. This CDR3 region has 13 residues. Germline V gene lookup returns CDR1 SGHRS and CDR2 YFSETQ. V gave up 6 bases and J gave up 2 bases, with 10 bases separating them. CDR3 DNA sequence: TGCGCCAGCACCTCACAGCACACAGATACGCAGTATTTT. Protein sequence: CASTSQHTDTQYF.

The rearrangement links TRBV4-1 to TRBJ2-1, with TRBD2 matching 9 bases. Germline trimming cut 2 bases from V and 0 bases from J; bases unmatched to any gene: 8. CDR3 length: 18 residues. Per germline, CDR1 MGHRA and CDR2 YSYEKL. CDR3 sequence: CASSQTAGGPFSYNEQFF. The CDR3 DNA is TGCGCCAGCAGCCAAACCGCGGGGGGGCCTTTCTCCTACAATGAGCAGTTCTTC.

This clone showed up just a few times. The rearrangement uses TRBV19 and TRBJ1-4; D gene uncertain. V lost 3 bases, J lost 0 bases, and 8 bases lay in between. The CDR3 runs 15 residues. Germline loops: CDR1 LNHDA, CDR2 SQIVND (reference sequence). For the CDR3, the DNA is TGTGCCAGTAGTATTTCGGTTGCAACTAATGAAAAACTGTTTTTT. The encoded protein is CASSISVATNEKLFF.

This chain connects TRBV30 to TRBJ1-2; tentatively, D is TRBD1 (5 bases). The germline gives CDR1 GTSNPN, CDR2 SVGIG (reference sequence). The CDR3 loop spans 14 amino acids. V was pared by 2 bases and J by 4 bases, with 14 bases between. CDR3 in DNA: TGTGCCTGGAGTTCACCGACAGAAGCCTATGGCTACACCTTC. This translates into CAWSSPTEAYGYTF.

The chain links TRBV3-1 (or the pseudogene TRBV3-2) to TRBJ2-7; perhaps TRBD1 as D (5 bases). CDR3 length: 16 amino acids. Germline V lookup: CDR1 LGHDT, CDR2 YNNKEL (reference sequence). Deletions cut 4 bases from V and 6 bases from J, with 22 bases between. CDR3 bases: TGTGCCAGCAGCCCGCCTCTAATGGGCAGGGCAAGCGAGCAGTACTTC. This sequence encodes CASSPPLMGRASEQYF.

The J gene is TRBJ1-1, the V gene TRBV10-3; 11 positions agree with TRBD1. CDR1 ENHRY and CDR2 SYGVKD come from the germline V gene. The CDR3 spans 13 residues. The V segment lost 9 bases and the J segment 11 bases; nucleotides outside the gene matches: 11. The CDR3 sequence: CAIRTGGTGWAFF. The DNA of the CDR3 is TGTGCCATTAGGACAGGGGGCACCGGATGGGCTTTCTTT.

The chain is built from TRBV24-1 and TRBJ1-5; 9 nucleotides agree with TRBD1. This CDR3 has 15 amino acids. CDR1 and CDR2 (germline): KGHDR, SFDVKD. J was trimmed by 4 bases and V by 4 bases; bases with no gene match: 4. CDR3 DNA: TGTGCCACCAGTGACGGACAGGGGCTTAATCAGCCCCAGCATTTT. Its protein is CATSDGQGLNQPQHF.

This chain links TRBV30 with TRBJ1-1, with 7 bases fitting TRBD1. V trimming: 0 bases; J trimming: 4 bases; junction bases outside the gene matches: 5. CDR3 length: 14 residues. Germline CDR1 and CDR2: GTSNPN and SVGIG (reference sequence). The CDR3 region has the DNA TGTGCCTGGAGTGTAACAGGGGCATTCACTGAAGCTTTCTTT. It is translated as CAWSVTGAFTEAFF.